Listed below are T cell receptor beta chains from one sample, sequenced in a study of CD8 T cells in ankylosing spondylitis. Via MiXCR, TCRdb re-called the 5' RACE reads, giving one row per CDR3 protein. The sample shows approximately 240,000 distinct CDR3 sequences, about 10% of them seen only once. What was sequenced was blood, either unsorted or a sorted T cell fraction (not recorded which). The receptors originated from a male donor with ankylosing spondylitis or in good health (not recorded which). Both conserved end residues are part of each CDR3. The D gene is left open where the match is weak. Size tells how often a clone was seen (once, few, many) or the class of an expanded clone, and some rows leave it out.

CDR3 DNA	CDR3 protein	clone size	V gene	D gene	J gene
TGTGCCAGCAGTGATCGAGACATAGCCAATATTCCGGGCGATGGCTACACCTTC	CASSDRDIANIPGDGYTF	many	TRBV25-1	NA	TRBJ1-2
TGTGCCAGCAGTTACTCCCGCCCAGATACGCAGTATTTT	CASSYSRPDTQYF	many	TRBV6-2/TRBV6-3	NA	TRBJ2-3
TGTGCCAGCGGACAGGGGGCGATGAACACTGAAGCTTTCTTT	CASGQGAMNTEAFF	few	TRBV7-9	TRBD1	TRBJ1-1
TGTGCCAGCAGCCAAGATGCGACAGGGGTTACTGAAGCTTTCTTT	CASSQDATGVTEAFF	NA	TRBV3-1	TRBD1	TRBJ1-1
TGTGCCAGCAGTTTTACAGCGAACACCGGGGAGCTGTTTTTT	CASSFTANTGELFF	many	TRBV12-3/TRBV12-4	NA	TRBJ2-2
TGCGCCAGCAGCGGTGACAGGGGGCATCGGGAGACCCAGTACTTC	CASSGDRGHRETQYF	many	TRBV5-1	TRBD1	TRBJ2-5
TGCAGTGCTAGGGATTCTTGGCCCAAGGGGGAAAAACTGTTTTTT	CSARDSWPKGEKLFF	many	TRBV20-1	NA	TRBJ1-4
TGCAGTGCCAAGAAGGATGCGGACACTGAAGCTTTCTTT	CSAKKDADTEAFF	many	TRBV20-1	NA	TRBJ1-1
TGCAGCGTTGATGGCGAGGATTTCACAGATACGCAGTATTTT	CSVDGEDFTDTQYF	few	TRBV29-1	NA	TRBJ2-3
TGTGCCAGCACCCTGGGGGGGCACAGCTCCTATAATTCACCCCTCCACTTT	CASTLGGHSSYNSPLHF	many	TRBV11-3	NA	TRBJ1-6
TGCGCCAGCAGCTTGGATAACTCCAATGAGCAGTTCTTC	CASSLDNSNEQFF	many	TRBV5-1	NA	TRBJ2-1
TGTGCCAGCAGTGAACCAGACAGGAACTATGGCTACACCTTC	CASSEPDRNYGYTF	few	TRBV25-1	NA	TRBJ1-2
TGTGCCAGCAGGCCGACCGGGACAGGGCGAAACATTCAGTACTTC	CASRPTGTGRNIQYF	many	TRBV27	TRBD1	TRBJ2-4
TGTGCCAGCAGCGACACCTCACCTAGGAGCTACACCTTC	CASSDTSPRSYTF	many	TRBV6-2/TRBV6-3	NA	TRBJ1-2
TGCGCCAGCAGCTTGGCGGGGACTAGCGGACAAGAGACCCAGTACTTC	CASSLAGTSGQETQYF	few	TRBV5-1	TRBD2	TRBJ2-5
TGTGCCAGCAGCGAGATCCAGGATAGCAATCAGCCCCAGCATTTT	CASSEIQDSNQPQHF	NA	TRBV2	NA	TRBJ1-5
TGTGCCAGCACCCCCTCCAAGCTGCGGAGGGGCGAGCAGTACTTC	CASTPSKLRRGEQYF	many	TRBV28	NA	TRBJ2-7
TGCGCCAGCAGCCCTTCAAACTATGGCTACACCTTC	CASSPSNYGYTF	NA	TRBV10-2	NA	TRBJ1-2
TGTGCCAGCTCCCGGGACGGAAGTAATGAAAAACTGTTTTTT	CASSRDGSNEKLFF	few	TRBV18	NA	TRBJ1-4
TGCAGTGCCAGGGTTTCGGGGGGCCGTGGCTACACCTTC	CSARVSGGRGYTF	few	TRBV20-1	NA	TRBJ1-2
TGTGCCAGCAGCTTACGGTCCTATGGCTACACCTTC	CASSLRSYGYTF	few	TRBV13	NA	TRBJ1-2
TGTGCCAGCAGACCAGCCCCGGGGAGTGAAGCTTTCTTT	CASRPAPGSEAFF	many	TRBV6-6	NA	TRBJ1-1
TGTGCCAGCAGCTTAGGAGCGGTAGACACCGGGGAGCTGTTTTTT	CASSLGAVDTGELFF	NA	TRBV7-9	NA	TRBJ2-2
TGTGCCAGCAGTTTGTCCGGGTCTCTCTACGAGCAGTACTTC	CASSLSGSLYEQYF	many	TRBV6-5	NA	TRBJ2-7
TGTGCCATCAGCCCCCTCCTCACTGGAACCTACAATGAGCAGTTCTTC	CAISPLLTGTYNEQFF	many	TRBV10-3	NA	TRBJ2-1
TGCAGCGCCACTATAGACAGGGCCGGGGTTAGGAGAAACACTGAAGCTTTCTTT	CSATIDRAGVRRNTEAFF	NA	TRBV29-1	TRBD1	TRBJ1-1
TGTGCCAGCAGTCCCGGTGGGCCAGATACGCAGTATTTT	CASSPGGPDTQYF	many	TRBV12-3/TRBV12-4	NA	TRBJ2-3
TGTGCCAGCAGATGGGGGGACAGCAATTCACCCCTCCACTTT	CASRWGDSNSPLHF	many	TRBV12-3/TRBV12-4	TRBD1	TRBJ1-6